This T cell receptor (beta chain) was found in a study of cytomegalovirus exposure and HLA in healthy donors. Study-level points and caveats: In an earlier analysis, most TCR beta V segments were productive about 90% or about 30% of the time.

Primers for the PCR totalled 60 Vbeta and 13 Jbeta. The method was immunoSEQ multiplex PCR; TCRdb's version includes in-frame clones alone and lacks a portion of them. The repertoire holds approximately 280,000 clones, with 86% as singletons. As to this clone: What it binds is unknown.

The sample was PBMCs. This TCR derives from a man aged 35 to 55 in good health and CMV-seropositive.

The CDR3: CARGQLSGANVLTF. Written as DNA, the CDR3 is TGTGCCAGGGGACAGCTCTCTGGGGCCAACGTCCTGACTTTC. The chain recombines TRBV21-1 with TRBJ2-6; the table's D call TRBD1 went unverified against the DNA. TRBV21-1 is deemed a pseudogene. CDR3 length: 14 amino acids.